Sequencing of this T cell receptor (beta chain) was carried out in a study of shared clonotypes between healthy human individuals (dated by TCRdb to the early 2020s). Context from the whole study: The cohort included three men and a couple of women between 18 and 49 years of age. Between about 0.8 and 9 billion PBMCs per donor were obtained by leukapheresis. The study deeply sequenced blood TCR repertoires of five healthy adults to estimate repertoire size and the extent of clonotype sharing between individuals. Per donor, three plates each were used for CD4 naive and CD4 memory, two for CD8 naive, and one for CD8 memory. To increase sequencing depth and limit assay-specific biases, TCR repertoire library preparation and sequencing were carried out by different laboratories using diverse techniques.

General findings and caveats noted by the study authors: Even with the large sequencing depth, rarefaction of the sorted-subset datasets indicated that sequencing was incomplete. The small number of donors limited the genetic and exposure-history diversity represented. Compared with non-shared clonotypes, the clonotypes found in all four sorted-subset donors had higher generation probabilities. Naive subsets generally had larger estimated clonotype richness than memory subsets did. Sampling was limited to blood, and TCR repertoires in tissue likely differ from TCR repertoires in blood. Sharing across a few donors was observed for approximately 5% of naive CD4, over 3% of naive CD8, over 2% of memory CD4, and around 0.4% of memory CD8 clonotypes. Based on pairwise subsampling, the degree of clonotype sharing among donors was expected to be affected by sequencing depth.

This clone was observed a single time. The specificity of this receptor is unknown. The sample holds no much larger clone one base away, and base qualities are not on file. TCR CDR3 regions were amplified from genomic DNA by multiplex PCR using the deep immunoSEQ assay. Extracted genomic DNA from each cell subset was spread evenly across all wells of several immunoSEQ 96-well plates, with each plate serving as a replicate. For sorted subsets, about 200 ng genomic DNA, equal to some 30,000 T cell genomes, was loaded into each replicate PCR. The purified libraries were quantified using a Qubit 3.0 fluorometer, sized with a Bioanalyzer 2100, and then quantified again using the KAPA Library Quantification kit. A separate single-read 150-cycle Illumina NextSeq 550 flow cell was used to sequence each immunoSEQ 96-well plate. Processing in the source paper ran as follows. Because only junctional sequences without quality scores were contained in the immunoSEQ output, filtering matching that applied to full-length reads could not be performed. Sequences were annotated with PyIR, a Python wrapper for IgBLAST v1.9, and V/J genes and CDR3 were assigned using IMGT germline references. Reads were removed for weak V/J assignments (E-value above 1e-6), missing CDR3, stop codons, out-of-frame junctions, or ambiguous translated residues. V3J clonotypes were defined by identical inferred V gene, J gene, and CDR3 amino acid sequence. Percentage overlap between repertoires was computed as shared unique clonotypes divided by the size of the smaller repertoire. Three approaches were used to assess repertoire richness: RTK rarefaction, the Chao1 estimator, and Recon v2.1 estimates of unobserved clonotypes. For all TCRbeta clonotypes obtained by the gDNA method from a handful of donors, generation probabilities were computed with OLGA. TCRdb holds this immuneACCESS table with in-frame rearrangements only. Some clones are missing; in checked studies, unresolved V genes explain under half, and the rest has no known cause. V, J and clone size derive from that table, while D and trimming were established from the DNA sequence. The table for this sample lists under 2.5 million clones; just under 95% of them were counted only once. About 0.36% of the sample comes from the top ten.

The germline V end is reduced by 4 bases and the J end by 1 base; junction bases left unmatched: 5. There are 16 amino acids in the CDR3, from cysteine to phenylalanine inclusive. Only the CDR3 DNA stays, 48 bases, in frame from base 1. Via the germline V gene (reference sequence), CDR1 is SEHNR and CDR2 FQNEAQ. Healthy HIV-negative adults with no recently reported acute infections or vaccinations were included as donors. Only Caucasian adults living in Nashville, Tennessee, USA were represented among the donors. CD4+ T cells were enriched by magnetic negative selection; naive cells were then positively selected on CD45RA, and the negative fraction formed the memory subset. After blood collection by leukapheresis, PBMCs were isolated using Ficoll-Histopaque density gradient centrifugation and then cryopreserved in the vapor phase of liquid nitrogen. Analytical flow cytometry was used to check the purity and quantity of every magnetically sorted T cell population. From each sorted fraction, genomic DNA was isolated and quantified by UV absorbance on a Nanodrop 2000c.

The sequence was collected from a man younger than 35 in good health. Some clones in this sample may be carry-over from other donors' samples. Sequenced material: naive CD4+ T cells from PBMCs. The cell subset or site label here, explained by the study, means: CD45RA+ positively selected. The V gene is TRBV7-9 and the J gene is TRBJ1-3; 9 central bases correspond to TRBD1. The base sequence is TGTGCCAGCAGCTGGACAGGGGTCGCTTCTGGAAACACCATATATTTT. This encodes CASSWTGVASGNTIYF.